A selection of T cell receptor beta chains follows, all from one sample in a study of T cell repertoires in cytomegalovirus infection. Each CDR3 protein gets one entry after TCRdb re-called the reads with MiXCR. The sample yields approximately 500,000 distinct CDR3 sequences, more than 20% seen once. The specimen was PBMCs. These TCRs come from a human donor in good health (CMV status not recorded). Some clones in this sample may be carry-over from other donors' samples. Both conserved end residues are part of each CDR3. D genes are given only for firm matches. Expanded clones get a size class; other rows say once, few or many, or leave the size out.

cdr3_aa d_call j_call v_call clone_size
CASSQTGGNIQYF NA TRBJ2-4 TRBV7-2 many
CASRTNRDGLSAFF NA TRBJ1-1 TRBV6-5 NA
CASSPEAAGARRNEQFF NA TRBJ2-1 TRBV7-2 few
CASSIEGDTNQPQHF NA TRBJ1-5 TRBV19 once
CASSSGAANIQYF NA TRBJ2-4 TRBV27 few
CASTFVGDTQYF NA TRBJ2-3 TRBV12-3/TRBV12-4 few
CASSLGTSGRSQETQYF TRBD2 TRBJ2-5 TRBV12-3/TRBV12-4 NA
CASSYQSGQSETQYF NA TRBJ2-5 TRBV7-2 NA
CSARETSGRASTQYF TRBD2 TRBJ2-3 TRBV20-1 NA
CASSIVGGTGNEQFF NA TRBJ2-1 TRBV19 few
CASSYSTTLSEQFF NA TRBJ2-1 TRBV6-5 NA
CASSRRDQNTGELFF NA TRBJ2-2 TRBV5-1 once
CASSRGTSGQETQYF TRBD2 TRBJ2-5 TRBV7-2 many
CASSEFPYNEQFF NA TRBJ2-1 TRBV10-1 NA
CASSLLVVRQGVHEQYF TRBD1 TRBJ2-7 TRBV11-2 NA
CASSPLLLAGNTGELFF TRBD2 TRBJ2-2 TRBV7-8 many
CASSEARLAGTDTQYF TRBD2 TRBJ2-3 TRBV2 NA
CASSQGLSRTETQYF NA TRBJ2-5 TRBV14 NA
CASSLRDRAGEAFF NA TRBJ1-1 TRBV7-9 NA
CASSLATGSQETQYF NA TRBJ2-5 TRBV5-1 once
CASSLPRGPSYNEQFF NA TRBJ2-1 TRBV28 NA
CASKLAGVTNEQFF TRBD2 TRBJ2-1 TRBV6-6 NA
CASSSPGTGFGYEQYF TRBD1 TRBJ2-7 TRBV12-3/TRBV12-4 NA
CASSQNVLGVRNNSPLHF NA TRBJ1-6 TRBV7-9 NA
CASSLELQGADTQYF NA TRBJ2-3 TRBV7-2 many
CSVQQLAGAYNEQFF TRBD2 TRBJ2-1 TRBV29-1 NA
CASSTSSGSTDTQYF TRBD2 TRBJ2-3 TRBV5-4 NA
CASSAKGQTANTGELFF NA TRBJ2-2 TRBV7-2 few
CASSARDRVDYGYTF TRBD1 TRBJ1-2 TRBV3-1 NA
CASSLSLSDTQYF NA TRBJ2-3 TRBV7-2 many
CASSSQTAGGPSEQYF TRBD2 TRBJ2-7 TRBV7-6 many
CASSQPSGQMNTEAFF NA TRBJ1-1 TRBV4-1 once
CASSLWAGAMLKDGYTF NA TRBJ1-2 TRBV12-3/TRBV12-4 many
CASSSPGPGYEQYF NA TRBJ2-7 TRBV28 NA
CSVTGVNTEAFF TRBD1 TRBJ1-1 TRBV29-1 NA
CASTDRGNTEAFF TRBD1 TRBJ1-1 TRBV19 NA
CASRRLAGGGTDTQYF TRBD2 TRBJ2-3 TRBV12-3/TRBV12-4 few
CASSPGTGLDNSPLHF TRBD1 TRBJ1-6 TRBV14 NA
CASSYGTGTDTQYF TRBD1 TRBJ2-3 TRBV6-5 many
CASTPAARMNTEAFF NA TRBJ1-1 TRBV6-1 NA